This entry features one T cell receptor beta chain sequence. The sample originates from a study of blood T cell repertoires in COVID-19. Across the study: Acute and convalescent COVID-19 specimens originated in the United States, Italy and Spain. In each case, the material was cDNA or gDNA derived from T cells, B-cell-depleted T cells, or PBMCs.

Trimming at V came to 4 bases and at J to 2 bases, leaving 6 bases not matched to a gene. The CDR3 has 15 amino acids. Germline lookup yields CDR1 MNHEY and CDR2 SVGEGT. As processed by the authors: How many nucleated cells were present was estimated from reference gene primer amplification. Profiled with immunoSEQ multiplex PCR; TCRdb holds only in-frame clones, not every one. That table is the source of V, J and clone size, and D and trimming were worked out from the DNA. The sample holds 250,000 to 350,000 clones; more than 70% are singletons and the top ten take 6.5% to 9.5%. The sample was peripheral blood. This TCR came from a woman between 45 and 65 years old who had recovered from COVID-19. This chain connects TRBV6-2 or TRBV6-3 to TRBJ2-3; the match to TRBD1 covers 7 bases. This CDR3 reads CASSSPTGTTDTQYF. The DNA for the CDR3 is TGTGCCAGCAGTTCCCCGACAGGGACCACAGATACGCAGTATTTT.